This T cell receptor (beta chain) was recovered during a study of T cell repertoires in cytomegalovirus infection. Study details: An indication of both CMV infection and matching HLA type came from public TCR beta signatures. General observations from the study: CMV-specific TCR beta clonotypes restricted by HLA-C dominated the ex vivo response.

About this clonotype: What it binds is unknown.

The ends lost 0 bases at V and 5 bases at J; junction bases unmatched: 4. CDR1 and CDR2 (germline): SGHVS, FNYEAQ. The CDR3 consists of 16 residues. TCRdb re-called the reads through MiXCR, storing one row per CDR3 protein. This table holds roughly 150,000 distinct CDR3 sequences, 20% to 30% found once. The sequenced sample consisted of PBMCs. The chain employs TRBV7-6 and TRBJ2-5; 12 bases align to TRBD1. This clonotype was sampled from a human donor in good health (CMV status not recorded). Some clones in this sample may be carry-over from other donors' samples. Written as DNA, the CDR3 is TGTGCCAGCAGCTTAGCGGGACAGGGGGCGGGGGAGACCCAGTACTTC. Translation: CASSLAGQGAGETQYF.